A selection of T cell receptor beta chains follows, all from one sample in a study of blood T cell repertoires in COVID-19. Only in-frame clones appear in the TCRdb table, and some are missing; sequencing was by immunoSEQ multiplex PCR. This repertoire shows about 45,000 clones, around nine tenths found once; its top ten account for roughly an eighth. Material: peripheral blood. These receptors all come from a human donor in a cohort sampled during active COVID-19. The conserved cysteine and the conserved F or W are not part of the CDR3 here.

j_call v_call cdr3_aa
TRBJ1-1 TRBV6-2/TRBV6-3 ASSSQGRRTEAF
TRBJ1-2 TRBV18 ASSPSGYGNYGYT
TRBJ1-2 TRBV4-2 ASSQVEGSSRANYGYT
TRBJ2-7 TRBV5-1 ASSFDGDRGEQY
TRBJ1-5 TRBV5-5 ASSQGQGVPQPQH
TRBJ1-2 TRBV5-6 ASSRRGLVYGYT
TRBJ2-2 TRBV19 ASSDRVPGELF
TRBJ1-1 TRBV10-2 ASSATGITEAF
TRBJ1-5 TRBV2 ASSVQGALDNQPQH
TRBJ1-1 TRBV7-2 ASSLGQENTEAF
TRBJ1-2 TRBV12-3/TRBV12-4 ASSYAGFYGYT
TRBJ1-6 TRBV6-4 ASRPTGTSYNSPLH
TRBJ1-2 TRBV30 AWSRDRYYGYT
TRBJ2-3 TRBV20-1 SASQGLAGVGDTQY
TRBJ2-5 TRBV18 ASSSPETQY
TRBJ1-5 TRBV7-2 ASSLGAPEPQH